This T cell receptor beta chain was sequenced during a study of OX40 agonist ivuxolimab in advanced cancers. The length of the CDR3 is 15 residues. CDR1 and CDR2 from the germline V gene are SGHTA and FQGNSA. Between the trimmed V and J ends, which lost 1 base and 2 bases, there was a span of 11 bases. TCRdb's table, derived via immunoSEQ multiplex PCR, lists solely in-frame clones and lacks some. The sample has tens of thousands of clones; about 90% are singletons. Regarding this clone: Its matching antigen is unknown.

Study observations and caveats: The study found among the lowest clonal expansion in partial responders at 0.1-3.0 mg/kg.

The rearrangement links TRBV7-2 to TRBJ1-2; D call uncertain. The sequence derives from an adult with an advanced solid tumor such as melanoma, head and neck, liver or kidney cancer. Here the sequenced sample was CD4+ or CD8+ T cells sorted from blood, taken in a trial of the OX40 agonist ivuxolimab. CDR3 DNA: TGTGCCAGCAGCTTAGACCCAGCGGGGAACTATGGCTACACCTTC. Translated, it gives CASSLDPAGNYGYTF.